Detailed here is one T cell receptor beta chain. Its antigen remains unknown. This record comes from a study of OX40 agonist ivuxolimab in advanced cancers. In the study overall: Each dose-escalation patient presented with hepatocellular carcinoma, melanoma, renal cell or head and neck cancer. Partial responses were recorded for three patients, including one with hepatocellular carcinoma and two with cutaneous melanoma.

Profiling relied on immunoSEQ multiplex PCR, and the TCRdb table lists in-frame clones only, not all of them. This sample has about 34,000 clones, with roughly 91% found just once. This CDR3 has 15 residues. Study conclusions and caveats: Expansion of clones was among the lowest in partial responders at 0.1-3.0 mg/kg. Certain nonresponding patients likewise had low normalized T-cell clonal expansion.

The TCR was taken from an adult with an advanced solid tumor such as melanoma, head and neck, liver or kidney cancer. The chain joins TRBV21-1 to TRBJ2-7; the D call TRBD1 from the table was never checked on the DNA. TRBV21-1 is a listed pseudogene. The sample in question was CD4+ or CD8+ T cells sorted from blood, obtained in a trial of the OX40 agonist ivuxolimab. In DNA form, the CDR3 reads TGTGCCAGCAGCAAAGGCCGGGACAGAGCCTACGAGCAGTACTTC. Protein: CASSKGRDRAYEQYF.